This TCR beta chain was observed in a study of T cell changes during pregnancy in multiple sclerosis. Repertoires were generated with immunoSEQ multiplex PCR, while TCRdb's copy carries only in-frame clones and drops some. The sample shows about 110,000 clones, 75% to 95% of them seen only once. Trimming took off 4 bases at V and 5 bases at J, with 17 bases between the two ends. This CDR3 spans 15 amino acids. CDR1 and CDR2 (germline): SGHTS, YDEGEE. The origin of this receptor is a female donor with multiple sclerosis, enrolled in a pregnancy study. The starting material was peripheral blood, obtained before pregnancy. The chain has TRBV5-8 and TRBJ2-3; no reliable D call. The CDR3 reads CASSVRSLPLDTQYF. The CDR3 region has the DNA TGTGCCAGCAGCGTTCGGTCTCTCCCCTTAGATACGCAGTATTTT.